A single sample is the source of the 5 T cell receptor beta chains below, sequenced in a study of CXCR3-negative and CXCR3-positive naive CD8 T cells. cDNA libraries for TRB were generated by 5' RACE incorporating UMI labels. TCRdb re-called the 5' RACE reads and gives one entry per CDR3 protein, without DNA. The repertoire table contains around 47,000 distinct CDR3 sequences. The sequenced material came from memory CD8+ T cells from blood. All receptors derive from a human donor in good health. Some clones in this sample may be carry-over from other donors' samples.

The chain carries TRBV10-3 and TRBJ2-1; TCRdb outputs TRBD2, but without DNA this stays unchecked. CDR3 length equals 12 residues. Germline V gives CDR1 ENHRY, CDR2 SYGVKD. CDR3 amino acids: CAIAPGGDEQFF.

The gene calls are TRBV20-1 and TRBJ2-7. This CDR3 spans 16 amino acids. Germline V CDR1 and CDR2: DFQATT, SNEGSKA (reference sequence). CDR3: CSARELFGVDSYEQYF.

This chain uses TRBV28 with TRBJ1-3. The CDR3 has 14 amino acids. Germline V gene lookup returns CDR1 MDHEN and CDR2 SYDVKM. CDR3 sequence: CASSLSGSGNTIYF.

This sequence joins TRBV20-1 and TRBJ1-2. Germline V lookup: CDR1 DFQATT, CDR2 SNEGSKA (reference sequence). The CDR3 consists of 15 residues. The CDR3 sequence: CSATEPLGPPGGYTF.

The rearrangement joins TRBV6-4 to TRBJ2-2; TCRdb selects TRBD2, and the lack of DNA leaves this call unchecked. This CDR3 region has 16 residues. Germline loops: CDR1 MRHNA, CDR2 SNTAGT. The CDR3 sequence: CASSDSGPSSGGELFF.